This is a list of T cell receptor beta chains from one sample in a study of T cells in Graves' hyperthyroidism and ophthalmopathy. TCRdb used MiXCR to reprocess the multiplex PCR reads, holding one entry per CDR3 protein. The repertoire holds 600,000 to 750,000 distinct CDR3 sequences, with around 15% as singletons. Specimen: blood. The origin of the receptors is a man aged 50-60 years with Graves' hyperthyroidism. Each CDR3 is given with its conserved first and last residue. D genes are given only for firm matches.

v_gene: TRBV12-3/TRBV12-4; j_gene: TRBJ1-1; d_gene: NA; CDR3aa: CASSLYEGAEAFF
v_gene: TRBV28; j_gene: TRBJ1-3; d_gene: NA; CDR3aa: CASKVRAPPGNTIYF
v_gene: TRBV27; j_gene: TRBJ2-3; d_gene: TRBD2; CDR3aa: CASSLRAGAPLMDTQYF
v_gene: TRBV27; j_gene: TRBJ2-7; d_gene: NA; CDR3aa: CASRPALGPYEQYF
v_gene: TRBV5-1; j_gene: TRBJ2-1; d_gene: TRBD1; CDR3aa: CASSLRGQGALDEQFF
v_gene: TRBV12-3/TRBV12-4; j_gene: TRBJ1-1; d_gene: TRBD1; CDR3aa: CASNRQGGWTEAFF
v_gene: TRBV20-1; j_gene: TRBJ1-6; d_gene: TRBD1; CDR3aa: CSARGGQGFVQGHNSPLHF
v_gene: TRBV27; j_gene: TRBJ2-5; d_gene: NA; CDR3aa: CASSPREGGTQYF
v_gene: TRBV3-1; j_gene: TRBJ2-5; d_gene: TRBD2; CDR3aa: CASSPTGLAEETQYF
v_gene: TRBV5-1; j_gene: TRBJ2-1; d_gene: TRBD2; CDR3aa: CASSLGSGLAGGWGSYNEQFF
v_gene: TRBV5-1; j_gene: TRBJ1-3; d_gene: NA; CDR3aa: CASSLGTADSGNTIYF
v_gene: TRBV7-2; j_gene: TRBJ2-7; d_gene: NA; CDR3aa: CASSSVEGWPGEQYF
v_gene: TRBV12-3/TRBV12-4; j_gene: TRBJ2-2; d_gene: TRBD1; CDR3aa: CASSFLVGQGNSGELFF
v_gene: TRBV7-3; j_gene: TRBJ1-2; d_gene: TRBD1; CDR3aa: CASSLTGTGYGYTF
v_gene: TRBV28; j_gene: TRBJ2-7; d_gene: NA; CDR3aa: CASSYSIEQYF
v_gene: TRBV7-6; j_gene: TRBJ2-1; d_gene: NA; CDR3aa: CASSPPGLAFHNEQFF
v_gene: TRBV30; j_gene: TRBJ2-5; d_gene: NA; CDR3aa: CAWSVSKTQYF